The sequence of this T cell receptor beta chain was determined in a study of blood T cell repertoires in COVID-19 (dated by TCRdb to about 2020). The study in broad terms: Samples covering the acute and convalescent phases of COVID-19 were provided by collaborators in the United States, Italy and Spain. Where available, HLA class I and class II types were taken from metadata supplied by the sample provider and were not determined by assay-based typing. The samples were drawn from two sources: the first 160 participants of the ongoing ImmuneRACE study, and approximately 1,300 subjects contributed by 6 global collaborators. The sample metadata nearly always contained a de-identified subject ID, COVID-19 status, age in years and sex. The repertoires were released in a freely available public database meant as a resource for research on the immune response to SARS-CoV-2. The dataset comprised deeply sampled blood TCRbeta repertoires from subjects exposed to, actively infected with, or recovered from COVID-19. The prospective study material was composed of cDNA or gDNA derived from T cells, B-cell-depleted T cells, or PBMCs. Results the study describes overall, beyond this receptor: How much clinical and demographic metadata was included differed by source and by participant, and the metadata was provided uncurated.

As to this clone: The target of this receptor is not known. No base qualities exist here, and no much larger clone lies one base off it.

The immunoSEQ Assay, a bias-controlled multiplex PCR, was used to amplify TCRbeta CDR3 regions from genomic DNA. Regarding the original processing steps: The number of nucleated cells in each sample was estimated by amplification of reference gene primers within the assay. To quantify the absolute abundance of each unique TCRbeta CDR3 rearrangement, sequence reads were collapsed and filtered. For each sample, productive Simpson clonality was calculated by taking the square root of Simpson's diversity index across productive rearrangements. The clones in this table, taken by TCRdb from immuneACCESS, are in-frame only. Not every clone is retained; where verified, under half of the shortfall comes from an unresolved V gene, and the cause of the rest is unknown. Clone size and V and J calls were adopted from that table, with D and trimming inferred from the DNA. Here the sample has around 190,000 clones; approximately 78% occur a single time. The leading ten clones occupy approximately 8.7% of the sample.

The germline V gene sets CDR1 to KGHDR and CDR2 to SFDVKD. From cysteine to phenylalanine, the CDR3 is 15 amino acids long. The retained sequence is limited to the CDR3, 45 bases, with the frame set at the first base. Relative to germline, V is 6 bases shorter and J is 2 bases shorter, with 12 bases between their ends. In the prospective study, participants were about 18 to 90 years old, resided in 20 to 30 geographic areas of the United States, and were enrolled through a virtual design. In the prospective study, participants were assigned to cohorts based on the clinical history participants reported in a screening survey and a study questionnaire. Recovered participants in ImmuneRACE Cohort 3 were defined as having two consecutive negative NP/OP PCR tests, clearance from a healthcare professional, or resolution of symptoms. In the prospective study, whole blood, serum and a nasopharyngeal or oropharyngeal swab were collected from each participant by mobile phlebotomists. Prospective study participants could optionally give additional blood draws and questionnaires over an approximately two-month period. Before DNA extraction, prospective study blood samples were shipped either frozen or at room temperature.

Sequencing was performed on PBMCs or T cells enriched from blood (not recorded which). This sequence originates from a man aged 35 to 55 who had recovered from COVID-19. The V gene is TRBV24-1 and the J gene is TRBJ1-4; the best D guess is TRBD1, with 5 bases matching. The sequence in DNA is TGTGCCACCAGTACGGGGGGTGGCACTAATGAAAAACTGTTTTTT. Its amino acids are CATSTGGGTNEKLFF.